One sample yielded the 26 T cell receptor beta chains listed below, sequenced in a study of blood T cell repertoires in COVID-19. The assay was immunoSEQ multiplex PCR, and TCRdb's table has in-frame clones only and misses some. In the table there are about 310,000 clones, 70% to 90% of which are singletons. The source material was PBMCs or T cells enriched from blood (not recorded which). These receptors were collected from a woman in her thirties or forties who had recovered from COVID-19.

The J gene is TRBJ2-7, the V gene TRBV7-3; possible D gene TRBD2, 5 bases. The CDR3 contains 14 residues. Trimming cost V 4 bases and J 6 bases, with 16 bases left between them. CDR1 is SGHTA, CDR2 FQGTGA, per germline. The CDR3 coding sequence is TGTGCCAGCAGCTCCGGCGGGCTAGCAGGCGAGCAGTACTTC. Translating gives CASSSGGLAGEQYF. The entire variable domain, with the rest obtained from reference TRBV7-3 and TRBJ2-7, is as follows: GAGVSQTPSNKVTEKGKYVELRCDPISGHTALYWYRQSLGQGPEFLIYFQGTGAADDSGLPNDRFFAVRPEGSVSTLKIQRTERGDSAVYLCASSSGGLAGEQYFGPGTRLTVT.

The chain uses TRBV7-3 and TRBJ1-1; TRBD1 agrees at 8 bases. The trim removed 5 bases at V and 6 bases at J, leaving 5 bases unmatched. This CDR3 region has 13 residues. Germline loops: CDR1 SGHTA, CDR2 FQGTGA. CDR3 coding DNA: TGTGCCAGCAGCGAAATGACAGGGGCTGAAGCTTTCTTT. It codes for CASSEMTGAEAFF.

The chain employs TRBV18 and TRBJ2-1; a possible D gene is TRBD2 (6 bases). The CDR3 runs to 15 residues. In germline, CDR1 is KGHSH, CDR2 LQKENI. Trimming cost V 6 bases and J 5 bases, with 17 bases left between them. CDR3 sequence: CASSPGLSTNNEQFF. In nucleotides, the CDR3 is TGTGCCAGCTCCCCGGGACTCTCGACGAACAATGAGCAGTTCTTC.

The chain combines TRBV7-2 with TRBJ1-2; D gene uncertain. Germline CDR1 is SGHTA and CDR2 is FQGNSA. The CDR3 consists of 13 residues. Trimming removed 5 bases from V and 8 bases from J, with 15 bases in between. The DNA for the CDR3 is TGTGCCAGCAGCCCCTCGTCCGGGGAGGGCTACACCTTC. Translating it yields CASSPSSGEGYTF.

This clone was seen more than once but under ten times. The gene calls are TRBV4-3 and TRBJ2-7; a possible D gene is TRBD2 (6 bases). Trimming removed 1 base at V and 3 bases at J, with 16 bases between. This CDR3 has 16 amino acids. Germline CDR1 and CDR2: LGHNA and YSLEER. As DNA, the CDR3 is TGCGCCAGCAGCCAAGTCGCCGGAGGGCTTATCTACGAGCAGTACTTC. The encoded protein is CASSQVAGGLIYEQYF.

The chain employs TRBV30 and TRBJ2-7; weak D call: TRBD1 (6 bases). The germline V gene encodes CDR1 GTSNPN and CDR2 SVGIG (reference sequence). Trimming took 2 bases from V and 7 from J, leaving 12 bases between them. This CDR3 is 12 amino acids long. The CDR3 bases are TGTGCCTGGAGTACCGCGAGGGGGGAGCAGTACTTC. Protein sequence: CAWSTARGEQYF. Together with reference TRBV30 and TRBJ2-7, the CDR3 gives the full variable domain: SQTIHQWPATLVQPVGSPLSLECTVEGTSNPNLYWYRQAAGRGLQLLFYSVGIGQISSEVPQNLSASRPQDRQFILSSKKLLLSDSGFYLCAWSTARGEQYFGPGTRLTVT.

The chain carries TRBV29-1 and TRBJ1-2, with D tentatively TRBD1 (5 bases). The CDR3 contains 13 residues. Germline loops: CDR1 SQVTM, CDR2 ANQGSEA. Trimming took off 7 bases at V and 0 bases at J, with 12 bases between the two ends. The CDR3 DNA reads as TGCAGCGGGGGACTTACTTCTAACTATGGCTACACCTTC. Amino acid sequence: CSGGLTSNYGYTF. The full variable domain, its missing parts supplied by reference TRBV29-1 and TRBJ1-2, is SAVISQKPSRDICQRGTSLTIQCQVDSQVTMMFWYRQQPGQSLTLIATANQGSEATYESGFVIDKFPISRPNLTFSTLTVSNMSPEDSSIYLCSGGLTSNYGYTFGSGTRLTVV.

This sequence joins TRBV4-1 and TRBJ2-5; 8 bases agree with TRBD2. Trimming took 3 bases from V and 7 from J; bases not matched to a gene: 16. The CDR3 extends over 17 amino acids. Germline CDR1 and CDR2: MGHRA and YSYEKL. The CDR3 DNA sequence: TGCGCCAGCAGCCAGGGAGCGGGGCGGGAGGAGCTTAGGACCCAGTACTTC. Residues: CASSQGAGREELRTQYF.

V and J are TRBV19 and TRBJ2-1; D is uncertain. The germline V gene has CDR1 LNHDA and CDR2 SQIVND (reference sequence). The CDR3 runs 14 residues. V was trimmed by 6 bases and J by 0 bases, leaving 9 bases between them. The CDR3 region has the DNA TGTGCCAGTAGCTTAATGAGCTCCTACAATGAGCAGTTCTTC. This gives the protein CASSLMSSYNEQFF.

The chain carries TRBV1 and TRBJ1-2; TRBD1 is the table's D call and was not checked against the DNA. TRBV1 has pseudogene status. This CDR3 is built from 18 residues. The CDR3 spells CTSSQVFPGQGIIYGYTF. The CDR3 nucleotides are TGCACCAGCAGCCAGGTCTTCCCGGGACAGGGCATTATCTATGGCTACACCTTC.

This clone was observed a few times. V gene TRBV7-6 combines with J gene TRBJ2-1; TRBD2 agrees at 9 bases. This CDR3 has 16 amino acids. Germline values: CDR1 SGHVS, CDR2 FNYEAQ. The V and J ends lost 2 bases and 8 bases, in that order; junction bases with no gene match: 10. The CDR3 spells CASSLWSSGGRDEQFF. In nucleotides, the CDR3 is TGTGCCAGCAGCTTATGGTCCAGCGGGGGGCGCGATGAGCAGTTCTTC.

The chain couples TRBV11-3 to TRBJ2-2; D not resolved. Germline V gene sequence: CDR1 SGHNT, CDR2 YENEEA. This CDR3 contains 13 residues. The V end was cut by 4 bases, the J end by 5 bases, with 8 bases between. The CDR3 reads CASSSPRTGELFF. As DNA, the CDR3 is TGTGCCAGCAGCTCCCCTCGTACCGGGGAGCTGTTTTTT. Variable domain in full (rest from reference TRBV11-3 and TRBJ2-2): EAGVVQSPRYKIIEKKQPVAFWCNPISGHNTLYWYLQNLGQGPELLIRYENEEAVDDSQLPKDRFSAERLKGVDSTLKIQPAELGDSAVYLCASSSPRTGELFFGEGSRLTVL.

This clone was found once. This rearrangement joins TRBV12-3 or TRBV12-4 to TRBJ2-4; 8 bases agree with TRBD1. This CDR3 contains 13 residues. V shed 6 bases and J 10 bases; nucleotides not matched to a gene: 8. Here the CDR3 reads CASSPTGGRIQYF. In nucleotides, the CDR3 is TGTGCCAGCAGCCCAACAGGGGGTAGGATTCAGTACTTC.

This clone was observed once. The V and J genes are TRBV4-2 and TRBJ1-1; D unresolved. This CDR3 is built from 15 residues. CDR1 and CDR2 from the germline V gene are LGHNA and YNFKEQ. The V gene lost 4 bases and the J gene lost 1 base, with 13 bases spanning the gap. Written as DNA, the CDR3 is TGTGCCAGCAGCCGATCCGTGGAGCAGAACACTGAAGCTTTCTTT. Translated: CASSRSVEQNTEAFF.

The gene calls are TRBV2 and TRBJ2-7, with 9 bases that match TRBD1. V lost 6 bases and J lost 2; bases outside the gene matches: 5. The CDR3 loop spans 14 amino acids. Per the germline V gene, CDR1 is SNHLY and CDR2 is FYNNEI. The CDR3 region has the DNA TGTGCCAGCAGAATACAGGGGGCGGCCTACGAGCAGTACTTC. It codes for CASRIQGAAYEQYF.

V usage is TRBV20-1 and J usage is TRBJ2-1; D is ambiguous. Germline CDR1 is DFQATT and CDR2 is SNEGSKA (reference sequence). Trimming cost V 1 base and J 10 bases, with 5 bases left between them. The CDR3 contains 10 residues. Here the CDR3 reads CSARVGEQFF. CDR3 sequence (DNA): TGCAGTGCTAGAGTCGGGGAGCAGTTCTTC.

The chain recombines TRBV5-1 with TRBJ2-3; 12 bases align to TRBD2. J was trimmed by 6 bases and V by 4 bases; bases with no gene match: 3. This CDR3 is built from 14 residues. Per the germline V gene, CDR1 is SGHRS and CDR2 is YFSETQ. The CDR3 region has the DNA TGCGCCAGCAGCCTAGGGACTAGCGGGGATACGCAGTATTTT. This encodes CASSLGTSGDTQYF.

This chain uses TRBV19 with TRBJ2-4, with D perhaps matching TRBD1 (6 bases). Trimming cost V 11 bases and J 0 bases, with 14 bases left between them. Germline values: CDR1 LNHDA, CDR2 SQIVND (reference sequence). The CDR3 loop spans 14 amino acids. DNA for the CDR3: TGTGCCCCAAAAGGGGGTCTAGCCAAAAACATTCAGTACTTC. Translating it yields CAPKGGLAKNIQYF. Filled out from reference TRBV19 and TRBJ2-4, the complete variable domain reads DGGITQSPKYLFRKEGQNVTLSCEQNLNHDAMYWYRQDPGQGLRLIYYSQIVNDFQKGDIAEGYSVSREKKESFPLTVTSAQKNPTAFYLCAPKGGLAKNIQYFGAGTRLSVL.

The chain couples TRBV11-3 to TRBJ1-6; maybe TRBD1 (5 bases). Germline loops: CDR1 SGHNT, CDR2 YENEEA. V was trimmed by 0 bases and J by 14 bases, leaving 11 bases between them. This CDR3 has 13 residues. CDR3 amino acids: CASSLDSGGALHF. The CDR3 coding sequence is TGTGCCAGCAGCTTAGATTCCGGAGGGGCCCTCCACTTT.

This chain joins TRBV19 and TRBJ2-7; 11 bases line up with TRBD2. The CDR3 is 18 residues long. V trimming: 0 bases; J trimming: 2 bases; junction bases outside the gene matches: 9. Germline CDR1 is LNHDA and CDR2 is SQIVND (reference sequence). The CDR3 region is CASSIETGTSGKTYEQYF. The CDR3 DNA reads TGTGCCAGTAGTATAGAGACCGGGACTAGCGGAAAAACCTACGAGCAGTACTTC.

The chain joins TRBV5-1 to TRBJ2-7, with TRBD2 matching 13 bases. Per germline, CDR1 SGHRS and CDR2 YFSETQ. This CDR3 has 15 residues. The V and J ends lost 1 base and 4 bases, in that order; junction bases with no gene match: 2. Written as DNA, the CDR3 is TGCGCCAGCAGCTTGTTGGGACTAGCGGGATACGAGCAGTACTTC. Its protein product is CASSLLGLAGYEQYF.

This clone was seen a single time. The CDR3 DNA reads as TGTGCCAGCAGCGTAGCTGACAAGATGACGATGGGAGCTTTCTTT. Its translation: CASSVADKMTMGAFF. The V and J genes are TRBV9 and TRBJ1-1, with D hard to call. The CDR3 length is 15 residues. CDR1 is SGDLS, CDR2 YYNGEE, per germline. Trimming took off 0 bases at V and 10 bases at J, with 19 bases between the two ends.

The V gene is TRBV4-3, the J gene TRBJ1-3; 7 nucleotides line up with TRBD1. V lost 3 bases to trimming and J lost 4 bases; unmatched junction nucleotides: 3. The germline CDR1 and CDR2 sequences are LGHNA and YSLEER. This CDR3 spans 14 amino acids. Here the CDR3 reads CASSQDRTGNTIYF. The CDR3 DNA is TGCGCCAGCAGCCAGGACAGGACGGGAAACACCATATATTTT.

The V gene is TRBV10-2, the J gene TRBJ1-5; unclear D gene. Deletions cut 3 bases from V and 4 bases from J, with 4 bases between. CDR1 is WSHSY, CDR2 SAAADI, per germline. CDR3 length: 12 amino acids. CDR3 in DNA: TGCGCCAGCAGTGACCCGAATCAGCCCCAGCATTTT. Translating it yields CASSDPNQPQHF.

The chain couples TRBV13 to TRBJ2-5; 16 bases map to TRBD2. Germline CDR1 is PRHDT and CDR2 is FYEKMQ (reference sequence). With 5 bases clipped from V and 1 base from J, the junction kept 10 bases outside the gene matches. The CDR3 is 19 residues long. The CDR3 DNA sequence: TGTGCCAGCAGCAGGGGACTAGCGGGAGGGAAGGGGATCCAAGAGACCCAGTACTTC. This encodes CASSRGLAGGKGIQETQYF. Variable domain in full (rest from reference TRBV13 and TRBJ2-5): AAGVIQSPRHLIKEKRETATLKCYPIPRHDTVYWYQQGPGQDPQFLISFYEKMQSDKGSIPDRFSAQQFSDYHSELNMSSLELGDSALYFCASSRGLAGGKGIQETQYFGPGTRLLVL.

The chain joins TRBV9 to TRBJ1-2; 7 bases fit TRBD1. The CDR3 loop spans 15 amino acids. Germline CDR1 reads SGDLS; CDR2 reads YYNGEE. V was pared by 1 base and J by 1 base, with 4 bases of the junction left unmatched. CDR3 nucleotides: TGTGCCAGCAGCGTACAGGGGGGAAATAACTATGGCTACACCTTC. It specifies CASSVQGGNNYGYTF.